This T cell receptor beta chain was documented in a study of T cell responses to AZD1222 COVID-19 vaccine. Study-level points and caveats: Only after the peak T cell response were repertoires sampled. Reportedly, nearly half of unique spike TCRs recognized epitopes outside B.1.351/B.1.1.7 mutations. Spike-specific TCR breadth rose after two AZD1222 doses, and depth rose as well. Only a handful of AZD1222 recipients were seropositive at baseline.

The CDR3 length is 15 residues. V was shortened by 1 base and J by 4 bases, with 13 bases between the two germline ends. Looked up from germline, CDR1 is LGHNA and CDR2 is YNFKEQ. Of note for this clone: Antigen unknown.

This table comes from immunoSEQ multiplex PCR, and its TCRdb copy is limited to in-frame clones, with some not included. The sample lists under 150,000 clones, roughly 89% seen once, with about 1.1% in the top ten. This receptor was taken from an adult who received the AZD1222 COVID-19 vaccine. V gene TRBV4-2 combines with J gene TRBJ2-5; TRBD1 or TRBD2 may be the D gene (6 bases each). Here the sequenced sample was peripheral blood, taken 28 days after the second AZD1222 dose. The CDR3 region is CASSQVTQGGETQYF. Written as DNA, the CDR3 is TGTGCCAGCAGCCAAGTAACACAGGGAGGAGAGACCCAGTACTTC.